This T cell receptor (beta chain) was captured by sequencing in a study of blood T cells in healthy people across ages. Study-wide points: Unsorted PBMCs blocked a conclusive comparison of naive and antigen-experienced cells.

The germline V gene has CDR1 KGHDR and CDR2 SFDVKD. The CDR3 length is 13 residues. V lost 9 bases to trimming and J lost 4 bases; unmatched junction nucleotides: 7. Combining a sample-barcoded 5' primer with a J-beta primer mix, a second PCR ran for about 6 to 12 cycles. Every cDNA molecule bore a tag from a template-switch adaptor containing 12 random nucleotides. From the 5' RACE reads, TCRdb called clonotypes with MiXCR, one entry per CDR3 protein. The sample has 750,000 to 950,000 distinct CDR3 sequences; roughly 50% are singletons. About this clonotype itself: Its antigen is unidentified.

Those donating, healthy Caucasian individuals from Russia, were aged about 6 to 95. This chain joins TRBV24-1 and TRBJ2-5; 7 bases are a match to TRBD1. Sequenced input: blood. This clonotype originated in a man at least 80 years old in good health. As DNA, the CDR3 is TGTGCCACCGGACTGACAGGGTTAGAGACCCAGTACTTC. This encodes CATGLTGLETQYF.